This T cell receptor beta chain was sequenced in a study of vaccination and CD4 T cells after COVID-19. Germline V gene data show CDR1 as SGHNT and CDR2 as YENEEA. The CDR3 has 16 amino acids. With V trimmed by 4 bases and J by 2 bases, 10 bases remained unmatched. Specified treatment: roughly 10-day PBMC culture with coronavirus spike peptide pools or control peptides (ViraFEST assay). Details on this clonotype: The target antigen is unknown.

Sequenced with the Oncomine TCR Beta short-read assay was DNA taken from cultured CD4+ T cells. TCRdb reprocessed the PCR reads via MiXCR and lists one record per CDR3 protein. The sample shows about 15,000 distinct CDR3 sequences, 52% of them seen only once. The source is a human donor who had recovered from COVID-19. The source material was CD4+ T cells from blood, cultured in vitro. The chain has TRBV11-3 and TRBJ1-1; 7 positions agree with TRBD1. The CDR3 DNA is TGTGCCAGCAGCTCGAGGGGGCAACAGTTAAACACTGAAGCTTTCTTT. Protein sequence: CASSSRGQQLNTEAFF.